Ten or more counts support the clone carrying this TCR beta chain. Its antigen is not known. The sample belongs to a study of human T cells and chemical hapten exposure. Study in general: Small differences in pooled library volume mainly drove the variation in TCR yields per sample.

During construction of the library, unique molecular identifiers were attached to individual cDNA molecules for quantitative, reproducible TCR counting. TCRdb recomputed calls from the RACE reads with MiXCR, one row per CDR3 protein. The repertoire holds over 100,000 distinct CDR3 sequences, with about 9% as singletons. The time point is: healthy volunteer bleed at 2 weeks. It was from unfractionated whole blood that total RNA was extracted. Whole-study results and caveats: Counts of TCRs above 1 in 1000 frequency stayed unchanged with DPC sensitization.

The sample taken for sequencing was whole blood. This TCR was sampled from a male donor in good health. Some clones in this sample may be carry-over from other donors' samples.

The CDR3 protein is CATSGTSTDTQYF. CDR3 sequence (DNA): TGTGCCACCAGCGGTACTAGCACAGATACGCAGTATTTT. The genes are TRBV15 and TRBJ2-3, with D hard to call. The CDR3 has 13 residues. Germline values: CDR1 LNHNV, CDR2 YYDKDF (reference sequence). Between the trimmed V and J ends, which lost 5 bases and 0 bases, there was a span of 6 bases.